This T cell receptor (beta chain) was recovered during a study of cytomegalovirus exposure and HLA in healthy donors. Study results and limitations: Roughly uniform depth of sequencing across donors was assumed in presence/absence analyses. Later analysis identified a missense DCLRE1C variant that was linked to TCR beta V- and J-gene trimming. Using a false discovery rate of 0.05, a later analysis showed that fewer than 20,000 TCR beta sequences were associated with HLA alleles.

This CDR3 is built from 16 residues. J lost 6 bases, V lost 5 bases, and 10 bases had no gene match. CDR1 is SEHNR, CDR2 FQNEAQ, per germline (reference sequence). The PCR made use of 60 Vbeta and 13 Jbeta primers. TCRdb keeps only in-frame clones here, not all; method: immunoSEQ multiplex PCR. The sample has 140,000 or so clones; about 61% are singletons. Notes on this clone: The antigen is unknown.

The J gene is TRBJ1-6, the V gene TRBV7-9, with TRBD1 matching 7 bases. The specimen was PBMCs. The clonotype originates from a male donor in good health and CMV-seronegative. CDR3 residues: CASSGTVDPTNSPLHF. In DNA form, the CDR3 reads TGTGCCAGCAGCGGGACAGTGGACCCGACTAATTCACCCCTCCACTTT.